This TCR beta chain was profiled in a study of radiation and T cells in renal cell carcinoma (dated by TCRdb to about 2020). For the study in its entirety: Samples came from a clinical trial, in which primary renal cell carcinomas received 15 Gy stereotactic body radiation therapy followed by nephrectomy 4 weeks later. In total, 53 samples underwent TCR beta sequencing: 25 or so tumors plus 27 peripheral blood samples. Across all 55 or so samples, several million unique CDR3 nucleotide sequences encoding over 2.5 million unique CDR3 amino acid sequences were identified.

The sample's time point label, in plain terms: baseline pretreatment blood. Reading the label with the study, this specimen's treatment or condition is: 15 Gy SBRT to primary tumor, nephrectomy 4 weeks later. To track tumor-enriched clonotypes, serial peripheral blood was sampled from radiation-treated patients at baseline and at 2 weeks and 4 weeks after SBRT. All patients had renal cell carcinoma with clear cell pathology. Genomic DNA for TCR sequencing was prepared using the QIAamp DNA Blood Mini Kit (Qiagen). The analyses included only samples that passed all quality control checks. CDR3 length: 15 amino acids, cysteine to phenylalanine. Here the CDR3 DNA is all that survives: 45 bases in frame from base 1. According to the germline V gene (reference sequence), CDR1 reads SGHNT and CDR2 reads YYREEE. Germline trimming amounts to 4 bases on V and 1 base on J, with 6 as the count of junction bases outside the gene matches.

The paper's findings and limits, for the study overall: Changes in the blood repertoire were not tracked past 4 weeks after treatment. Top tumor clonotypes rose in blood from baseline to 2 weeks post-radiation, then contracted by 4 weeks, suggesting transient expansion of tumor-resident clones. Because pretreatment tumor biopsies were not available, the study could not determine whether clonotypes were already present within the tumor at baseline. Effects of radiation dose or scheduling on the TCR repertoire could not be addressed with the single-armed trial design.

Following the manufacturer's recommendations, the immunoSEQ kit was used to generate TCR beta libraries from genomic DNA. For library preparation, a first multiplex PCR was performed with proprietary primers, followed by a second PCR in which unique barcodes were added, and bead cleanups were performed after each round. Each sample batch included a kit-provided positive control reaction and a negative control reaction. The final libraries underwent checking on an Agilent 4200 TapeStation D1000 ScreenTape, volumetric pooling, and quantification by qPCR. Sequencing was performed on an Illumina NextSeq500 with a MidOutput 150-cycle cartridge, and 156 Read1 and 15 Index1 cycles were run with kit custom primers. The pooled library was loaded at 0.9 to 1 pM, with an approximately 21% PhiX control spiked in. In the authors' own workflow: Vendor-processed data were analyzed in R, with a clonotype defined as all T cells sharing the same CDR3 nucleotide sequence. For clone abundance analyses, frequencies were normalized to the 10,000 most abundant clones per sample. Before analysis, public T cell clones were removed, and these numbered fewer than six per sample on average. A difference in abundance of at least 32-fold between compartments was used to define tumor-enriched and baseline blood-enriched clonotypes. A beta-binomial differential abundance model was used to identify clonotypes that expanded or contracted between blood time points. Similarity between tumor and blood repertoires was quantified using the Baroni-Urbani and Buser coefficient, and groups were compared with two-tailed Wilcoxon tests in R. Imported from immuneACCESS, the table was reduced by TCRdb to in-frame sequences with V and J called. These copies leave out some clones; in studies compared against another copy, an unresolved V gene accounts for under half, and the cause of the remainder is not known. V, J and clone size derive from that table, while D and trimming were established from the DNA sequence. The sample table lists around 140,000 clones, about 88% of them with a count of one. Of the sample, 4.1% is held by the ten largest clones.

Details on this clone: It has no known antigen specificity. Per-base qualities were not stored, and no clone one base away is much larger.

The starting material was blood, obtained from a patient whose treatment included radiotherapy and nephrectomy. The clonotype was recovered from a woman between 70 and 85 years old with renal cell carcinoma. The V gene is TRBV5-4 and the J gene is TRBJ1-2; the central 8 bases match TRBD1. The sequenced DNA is TGTGCCAGCAGCCACGGGACAGGCGGTAACTATGGCTACACCTTC. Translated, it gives CASSHGTGGNYGYTF.